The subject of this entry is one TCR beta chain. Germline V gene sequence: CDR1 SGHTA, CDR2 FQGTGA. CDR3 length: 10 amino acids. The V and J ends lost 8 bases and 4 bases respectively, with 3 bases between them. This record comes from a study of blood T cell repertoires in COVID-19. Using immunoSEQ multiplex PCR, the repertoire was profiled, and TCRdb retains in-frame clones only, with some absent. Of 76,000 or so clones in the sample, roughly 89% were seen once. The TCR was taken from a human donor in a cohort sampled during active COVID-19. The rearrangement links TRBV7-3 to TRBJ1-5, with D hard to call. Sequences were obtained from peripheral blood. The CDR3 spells CASYNQPQHF. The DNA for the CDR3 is TGTGCCAGCTATAATCAGCCCCAGCATTTT. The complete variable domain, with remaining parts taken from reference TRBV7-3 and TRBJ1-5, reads GAGVSQTPSNKVTEKGKYVELRCDPISGHTALYWYRQSLGQGPEFLIYFQGTGAADDSGLPNDRFFAVRPEGSVSTLKIQRTERGDSAVYLCASYNQPQHFGDGTRLSIL.